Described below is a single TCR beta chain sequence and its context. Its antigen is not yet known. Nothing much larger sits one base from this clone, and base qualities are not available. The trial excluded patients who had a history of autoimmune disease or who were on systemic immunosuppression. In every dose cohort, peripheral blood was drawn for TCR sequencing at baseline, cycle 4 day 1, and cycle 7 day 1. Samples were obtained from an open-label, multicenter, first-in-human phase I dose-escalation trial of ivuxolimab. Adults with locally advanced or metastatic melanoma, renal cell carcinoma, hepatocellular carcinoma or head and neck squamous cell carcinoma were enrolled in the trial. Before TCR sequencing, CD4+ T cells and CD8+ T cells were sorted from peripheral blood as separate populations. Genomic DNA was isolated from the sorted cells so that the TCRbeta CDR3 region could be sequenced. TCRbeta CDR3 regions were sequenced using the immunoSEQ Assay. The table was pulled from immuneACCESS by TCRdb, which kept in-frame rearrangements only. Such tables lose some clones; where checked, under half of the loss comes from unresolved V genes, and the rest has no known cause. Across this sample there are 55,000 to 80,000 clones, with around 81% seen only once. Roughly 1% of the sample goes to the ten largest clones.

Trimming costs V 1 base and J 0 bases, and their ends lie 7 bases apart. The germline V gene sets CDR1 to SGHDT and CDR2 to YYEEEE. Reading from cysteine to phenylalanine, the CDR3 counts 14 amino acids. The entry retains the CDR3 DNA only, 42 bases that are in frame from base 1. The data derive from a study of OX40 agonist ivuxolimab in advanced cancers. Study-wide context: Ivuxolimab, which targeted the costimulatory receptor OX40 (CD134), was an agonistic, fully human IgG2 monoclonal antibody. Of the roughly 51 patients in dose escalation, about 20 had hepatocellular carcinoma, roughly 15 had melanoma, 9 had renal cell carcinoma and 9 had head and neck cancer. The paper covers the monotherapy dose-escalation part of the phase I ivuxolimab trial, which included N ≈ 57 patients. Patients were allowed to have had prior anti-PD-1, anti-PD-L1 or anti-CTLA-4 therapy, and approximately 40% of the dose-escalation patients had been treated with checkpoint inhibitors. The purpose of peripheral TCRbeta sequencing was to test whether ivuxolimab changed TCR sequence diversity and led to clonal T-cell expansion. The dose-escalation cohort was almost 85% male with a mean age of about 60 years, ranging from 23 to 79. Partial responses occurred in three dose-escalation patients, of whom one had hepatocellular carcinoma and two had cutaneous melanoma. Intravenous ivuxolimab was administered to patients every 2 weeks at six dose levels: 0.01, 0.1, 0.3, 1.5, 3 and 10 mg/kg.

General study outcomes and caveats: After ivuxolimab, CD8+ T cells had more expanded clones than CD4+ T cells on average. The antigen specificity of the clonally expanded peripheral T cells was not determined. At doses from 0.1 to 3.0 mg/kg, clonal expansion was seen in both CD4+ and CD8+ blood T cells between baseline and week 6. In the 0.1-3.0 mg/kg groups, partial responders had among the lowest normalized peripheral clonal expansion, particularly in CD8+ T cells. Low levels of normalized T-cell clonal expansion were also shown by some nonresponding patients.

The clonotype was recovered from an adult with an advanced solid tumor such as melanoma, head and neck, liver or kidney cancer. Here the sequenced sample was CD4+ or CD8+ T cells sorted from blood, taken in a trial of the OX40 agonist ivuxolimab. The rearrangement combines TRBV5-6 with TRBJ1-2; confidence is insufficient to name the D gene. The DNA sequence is TGTGCCAGCAGCTTGTGGGAGACTAACTATGGCTACACCTTC. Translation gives CASSLWETNYGYTF.